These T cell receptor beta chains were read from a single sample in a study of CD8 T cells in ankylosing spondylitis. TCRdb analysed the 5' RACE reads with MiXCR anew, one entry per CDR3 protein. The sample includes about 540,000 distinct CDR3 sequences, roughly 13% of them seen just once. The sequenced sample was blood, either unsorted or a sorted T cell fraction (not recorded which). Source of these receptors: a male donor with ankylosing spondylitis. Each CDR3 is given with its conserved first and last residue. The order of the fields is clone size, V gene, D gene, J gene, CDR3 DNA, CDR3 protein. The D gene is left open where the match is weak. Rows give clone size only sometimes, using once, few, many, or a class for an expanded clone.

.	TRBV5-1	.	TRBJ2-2	TGCGCCAGCAGGCCCACTTACGGGACGAACACCGGGGAGCTGTTTTTT	CASRPTYGTNTGELFF
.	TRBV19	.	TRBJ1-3	TGTGCCAGTACCCCGGGACAACACTCTGGAAACACCATATATTTT	CASTPGQHSGNTIYF
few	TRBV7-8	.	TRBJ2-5	TGTGCCAGCAGCTTAGCGGGGAGGTCCGGGGGAGAGACCCAGTACTTC	CASSLAGRSGGETQYF
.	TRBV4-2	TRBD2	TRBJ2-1	TGTGCCAGCAGCACCAGGCTAGCGGTATACAATGAGCAGTTCTTC	CASSTRLAVYNEQFF
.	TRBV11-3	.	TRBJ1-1	TGTGCCAGCAGACGGGGGGGGGAGAACACTGAAGCTTTCTTT	CASRRGGENTEAFF
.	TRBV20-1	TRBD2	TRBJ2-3	TGCAGTGCTAGAGATCGCGGGACTAGCGGTCACACAGATACGCAGTATTTT	CSARDRGTSGHTDTQYF
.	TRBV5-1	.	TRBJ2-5	TGCGCCAGCAGCAACAGTCCCGAAGAGACCCAGTACTTC	CASSNSPEETQYF
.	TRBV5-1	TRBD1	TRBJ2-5	TGCGCCAGCACCCACAGGGGGCGCGGGGAGACCCAGTACTTC	CASTHRGRGETQYF
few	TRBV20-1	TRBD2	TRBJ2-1	TGCAGTGCTAGAGATAGGCTAGCGGGAGTGCGCAATGAGCAGTTCTTC	CSARDRLAGVRNEQFF
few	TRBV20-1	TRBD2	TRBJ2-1	TGCAGTGCGGACTTGAGGATAGCGGGGCCCGAAACTGGTGGGCTACATGAGCAGTTCTTC	CSADLRIAGPETGGLHEQFF
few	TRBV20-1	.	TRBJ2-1	TGCAGTGCTAGAGTGGGTAGCTCCTACAATGAGCAGTTCTTC	CSARVGSSYNEQFF
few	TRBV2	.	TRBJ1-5	TGTGCCAGCAGTGAATTAGTGGAAAAGCCCCAGCATTTT	CASSELVEKPQHF
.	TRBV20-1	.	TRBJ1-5	TGCAGTGCCCTAGGGGGGGTTCCCAATCAGCCCCAGCATTTT	CSALGGVPNQPQHF
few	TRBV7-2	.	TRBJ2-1	TGTGCCAGCAGCTTAGCGGTGGGGGTTGATGAGCAGTTCTTC	CASSLAVGVDEQFF
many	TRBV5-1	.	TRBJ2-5	TGCGCCAGCAGCTTGGCGATTCGGTCGCAAGAGACCCAGTACTTC	CASSLAIRSQETQYF
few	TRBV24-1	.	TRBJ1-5	TGTGCCACCAGTGATCCAAACGGGCCGAATCAGCCCCAGCATTTT	CATSDPNGPNQPQHF
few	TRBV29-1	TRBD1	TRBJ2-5	TGCAGCGTTGAAGATCCCGGACAGGGGTATCAAGAGACCCAGTACTTC	CSVEDPGQGYQETQYF
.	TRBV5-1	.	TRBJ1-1	TGCGCCAGCCGCTCCGGGATACAGAACACTGAAGCTTTCTTT	CASRSGIQNTEAFF
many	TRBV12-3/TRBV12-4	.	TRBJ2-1	TGTGCCAGCAGTTGGAGCTCCTACAATGAGCAGTTCTTC	CASSWSSYNEQFF
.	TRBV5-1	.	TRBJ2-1	TGCGCCAGCAGCTTGGCAGCGCACTCCTACAATGAGCAGTTCTTC	CASSLAAHSYNEQFF